This TCR beta chain appears in the sequencing data of a study of T-cell reconstitution after alpha-beta-depleted transplantation in children. The authors prepared the TCRbeta library with unique molecular identifiers. TCRdb passed the PCR reads through MiXCR, listing each CDR3 protein once. The sample holds approximately 1,000,000 distinct CDR3 sequences, around 30% seen once. This CDR3 is built from 15 residues. Germline CDR1 reads KGHSH; CDR2 reads LQKENI. V lost 1 base to trimming and J lost 2 bases, with 12 bases between them. Regarding the study as a whole: Roughly two months post-transplant, alpha-beta T cells reportedly originated from several hundred graft clones that had expanded.

This clonotype was counted many times. The antigen is undetermined. The chain joins TRBV18 to TRBJ2-7; D not certain. The sample was PBMCs, mostly from graft donor cells, taken 360 days after TCRalphabeta/CD19-depleted stem cell transplant. The TCR originated in a boy less than two years old who had a stem cell transplant for SCID, so the T cells may come from the graft donor. In DNA form, the CDR3 reads TGTGCCAGCTCACCACTTTCCCAGCCCACCTACGAGCAGTACTTC. Translation: CASSPLSQPTYEQYF.